The 5 T cell receptor beta chains in this list originate from one sample, sequenced in a study of blood T cells in healthy people across ages. Together with a sample-barcoded 5' primer, a J-beta primer mix was included in a second PCR lasting roughly 6 to 12 cycles. TCRdb analysed the 5' RACE reads with MiXCR anew, one entry per CDR3 protein. The profile covers 1.5 million to 2 million distinct CDR3 sequences, with approximately 28% appearing a single time and 6.5% to 8.5% taken by the ten largest. What was sequenced was blood. The source of these receptors is a woman aged 25 to 45 in good health.

This clonotype was counted ten times or more. The chain carries TRBV21-1 and TRBJ2-7; TRBD2 is the table's D call and was not checked against the DNA. TRBV21-1 is labeled a pseudogene. This CDR3 has 15 amino acids. Written as DNA, the CDR3 is TGTGCCAGCAGCGCGACTAGCGGGACCTCCTACGAGCAGTACTTC. Its protein is CASSATSGTSYEQYF.

A word on this clonotype: Sequence at one end of the junction differs from germline and may be a read error. The gene calls are TRBV27 and TRBJ1-2; D is ambiguous. CDR1 is MNHEY, CDR2 SMNVEV, per germline (reference sequence). The CDR3 length is 15 residues. The CDR3 DNA reads TGTACCAGCAGCCAAGGCCGGGCCCCTGCGTATGGCTACACCTTC. Translated, it gives CTSSQGRAPAYGYTF.

Details on this clonotype: Given a much more abundant clone one base away, this may be a read error. The DNA for the CDR3 is TGCAGTTTGACTAGCGGCAGCCCCTACAATGAGCAGTTCTTC. Amino acids: CSLTSGSPYNEQFF. The chain couples TRBV20-1 to TRBJ2-1; 9 nucleotides line up with TRBD2. With 8 bases clipped from V and 2 bases from J, the junction kept 7 bases outside the gene matches. Germline V gives CDR1 DFQATT, CDR2 SNEGSKA (reference sequence). CDR3 size: 14 residues.

The V and J genes are TRBV12-3 or TRBV12-4 and TRBJ1-5; maybe TRBD1 (6 bases). V was trimmed by 5 bases and J by 7 bases, leaving 15 bases between them. This CDR3 is 14 amino acids long. DNA of the CDR3: TGTGCCAGCAGTGTCCGACAGGTGGGCCAGCCCCAGCATTTT. As protein: CASSVRQVGQPQHF.

This clonotype was seen ten or more times. This chain uses TRBV20-1 with TRBJ1-2; the D is unclear. CDR1 and CDR2 (germline): DFQATT, SNEGSKA (reference sequence). The length of the CDR3 is 12 residues. Trimming took 3 bases from V and 0 from J, leaving 5 bases between them. The CDR3, as DNA: TGCAGTGCTAGGTCAGCTAACTATGGCTACACCTTC. Protein sequence: CSARSANYGYTF.